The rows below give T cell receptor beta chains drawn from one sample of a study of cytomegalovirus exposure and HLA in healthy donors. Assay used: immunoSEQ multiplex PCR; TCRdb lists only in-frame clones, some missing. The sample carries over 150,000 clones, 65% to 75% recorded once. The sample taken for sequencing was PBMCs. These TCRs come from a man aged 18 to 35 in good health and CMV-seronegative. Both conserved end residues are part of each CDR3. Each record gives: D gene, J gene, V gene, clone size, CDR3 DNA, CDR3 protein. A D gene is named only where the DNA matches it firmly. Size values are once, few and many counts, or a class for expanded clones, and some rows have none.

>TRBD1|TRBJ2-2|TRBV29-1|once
TGCAGCGTTCAGGGACAGACCGCGAACACCGGGGAGCTGTTTTTT
CSVQGQTANTGELFF
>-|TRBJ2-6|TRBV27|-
TGTGCCAGCAGTTTCCCAGCCTCTGGGGCCAACGGCCTGACTTTC
CASSFPASGANGLTF
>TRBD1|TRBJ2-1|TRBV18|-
TGTGCCAGCTCACCGACGGACAGGGACAATGAGCAGTTCTTC
CASSPTDRDNEQFF
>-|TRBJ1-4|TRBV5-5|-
TGTGCCAGCAGCTTACGACAGCCAACTAATGAAAAACTGTTTTTT
CASSLRQPTNEKLFF
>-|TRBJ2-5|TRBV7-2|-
TGTGCCAGCAGTTCCCCTCAAGAGACCCAGTACTTC
CASSSPQETQYF
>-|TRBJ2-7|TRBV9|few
TGTGCCAGCAGCGCTAGTGGAGCGATCGAGCAGTACTTC
CASSASGAIEQYF
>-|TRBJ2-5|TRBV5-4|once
TGTGCCAGCAGCCGAGGCGGGGGTCAGGGGGAGACCCAGTACTTC
CASSRGGGQGETQYF
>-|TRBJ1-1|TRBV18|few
TGTGCCAGCTCACCAAACGCGGCGAACACTGAAGCTTTCTTT
CASSPNAANTEAFF
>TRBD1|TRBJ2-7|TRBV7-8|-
TGTGCCAGCAGCTTAGCGCTTGGGACAGGAATCTACGAGCAGTACTTC
CASSLALGTGIYEQYF
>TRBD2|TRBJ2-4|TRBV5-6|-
TGTGCCAGCAGCTTGGTGGCGGGGGGGCAAAACATTCAGTACTTC
CASSLVAGGQNIQYF
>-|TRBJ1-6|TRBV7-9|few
TGTGCCAGCAGCGACAGACCCAGGGGATCAAATAATTCACCCCTCCACTTT
CASSDRPRGSNNSPLHF
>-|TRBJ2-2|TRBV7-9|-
TGTGCCAGCAGCTTAACGGTGAACACCGGGGAGCTGTTTTTT
CASSLTVNTGELFF
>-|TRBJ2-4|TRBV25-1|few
TGTGCCAGCACCAGAATGTCAGGGGCCGGGAACAGTCAGTACTTC
CASTRMSGAGNSQYF
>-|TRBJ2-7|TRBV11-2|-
TGTGCCAGCAGCCTCCAGGGATGGGCCTACGAGCAGTACTTC
CASSLQGWAYEQYF
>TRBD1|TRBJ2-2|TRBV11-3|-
TGTGCCAGCAGCTCTACAGGGGACGGGGAGCTGTTTTTT
CASSSTGDGELFF
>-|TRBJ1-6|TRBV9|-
TGTGCCAGCAGCGGCTACGAGTCCTATAATTCACCCCTCCACTTT
CASSGYESYNSPLHF
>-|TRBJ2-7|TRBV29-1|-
TGCAGCGTTGAAGTAAACTACGAGCAGTACTTC
CSVEVNYEQYF
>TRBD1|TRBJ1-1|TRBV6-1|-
TGTGCCAGCAAGAGGGACAGGGGGCCGAACACTGAAGCTTTCTTT
CASKRDRGPNTEAFF
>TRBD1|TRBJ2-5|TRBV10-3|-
TGTGCCATCAGTGGAGCAATGGACAGGGCGAAAGGGACCCAGTACTTC
CAISGAMDRAKGTQYF
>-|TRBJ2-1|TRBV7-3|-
TGTGCCAGCAGCTCTAATACCTACAATGAGCAGTTCTTC
CASSSNTYNEQFF
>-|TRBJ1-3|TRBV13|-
TGTGCCAGCATGGTAGGGGGTGGTGGAAACACCATATATTTT
CASMVGGGGNTIYF
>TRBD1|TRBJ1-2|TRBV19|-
TGTGCCAGTAGTCAGATCGACAGGGGGGATGGCTACACCTTC
CASSQIDRGDGYTF
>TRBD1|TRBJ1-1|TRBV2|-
TGTGCCAGCAGGGCTAGACAGGGGAAGAACACTGAAGCTTTCTTT
CASRARQGKNTEAFF